These 2 T cell receptor beta chains came from one sample sequenced in a study of beta chain features in type 1 diabetes. What was sequenced were expressed TCRB transcripts, since all of the isolated RNA had been reverse transcribed. Sequencing was performed with immunoSEQ multiplex PCR; in TCRdb, only in-frame clones are kept and a portion is missing. The sample carries around 150,000 clones, about 7% recorded once. Material: central memory CD4+ T cells from blood. The receptor source for this set is a woman aged 30 to 39 in good health.

This clone has only a few counts. The chain couples TRBV27 to TRBJ2-2; 7 nucleotides line up with TRBD1. Germline-derived CDR1 and CDR2 are MNHEY and SMNVEV (reference sequence). The CDR3 has 15 amino acids. V gave up 2 bases and J gave up 3 bases; unmatched junction bases: 3. The CDR3 here is CASSLGQGDTGELFF. Written as DNA, the CDR3 is TGTGCCAGCAGTTTAGGGCAGGGGGACACCGGGGAGCTGTTTTTT.

This clone was seen a few times. The chain uses TRBV7-9 and TRBJ1-1, with a weak D call TRBD1 (5 bases). The V gene's germline CDR1 is SEHNR and CDR2 FQNEAQ (reference sequence). This CDR3 has 13 residues. The V gene lost 6 bases and the J gene lost 1 base, with 9 bases spanning the gap. The CDR3 nucleotides are TGTGCCAGCAGTGCTACAGGGAACACTGAAGCTTTCTTT. This gives the protein CASSATGNTEAFF.